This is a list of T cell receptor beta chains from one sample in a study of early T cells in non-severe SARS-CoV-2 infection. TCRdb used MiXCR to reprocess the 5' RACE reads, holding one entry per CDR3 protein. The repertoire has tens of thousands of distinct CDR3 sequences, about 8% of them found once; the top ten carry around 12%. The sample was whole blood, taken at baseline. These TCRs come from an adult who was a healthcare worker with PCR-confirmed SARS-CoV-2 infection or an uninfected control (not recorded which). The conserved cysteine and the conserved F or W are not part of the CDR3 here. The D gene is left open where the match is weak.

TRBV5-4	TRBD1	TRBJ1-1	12	ASSWDRANTEAF
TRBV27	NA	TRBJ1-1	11	ASSLAWNTEAF
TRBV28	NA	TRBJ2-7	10	ASTSTRNEQY
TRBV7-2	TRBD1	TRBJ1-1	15	ASSTRTGLGSGTEAF
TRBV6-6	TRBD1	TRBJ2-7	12	ASKRGQSSYEQY
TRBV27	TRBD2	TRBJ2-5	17	ASSEFSGTSGGAGETQY
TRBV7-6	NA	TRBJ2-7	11	ASSLELSYEQY
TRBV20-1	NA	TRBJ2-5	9	SAMVGETQY
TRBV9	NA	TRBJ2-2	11	ASSVVPTGELF
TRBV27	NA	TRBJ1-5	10	ASSFRGQPQH
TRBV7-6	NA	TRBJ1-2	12	ASSQGGANYGYT
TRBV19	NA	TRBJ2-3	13	ASTDRGASTDTQY
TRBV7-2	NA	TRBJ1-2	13	ASSWTKDSNYGYT
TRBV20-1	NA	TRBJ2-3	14	SARLGPGVGTDTQY
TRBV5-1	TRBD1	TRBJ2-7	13	ASSEGTGGADEQY
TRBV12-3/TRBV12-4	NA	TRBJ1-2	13	ASSFLGAANYGYT
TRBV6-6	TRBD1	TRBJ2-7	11	ASSDRGHYEQY
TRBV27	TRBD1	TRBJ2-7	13	ASRGGDRGYHEQY
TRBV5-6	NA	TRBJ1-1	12	ASSLAGLRTEAF
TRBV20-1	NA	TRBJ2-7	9	SARVNYEQY
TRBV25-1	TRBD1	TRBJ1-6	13	ASMGMDRGNSPLH
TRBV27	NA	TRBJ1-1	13	ASSLYIGVNTEAF
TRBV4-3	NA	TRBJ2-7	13	ASSLDRTQNYEQY
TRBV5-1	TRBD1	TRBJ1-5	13	ASSSGQGGNQPQH
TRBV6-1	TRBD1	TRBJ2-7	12	ASSEGTGGYEQY
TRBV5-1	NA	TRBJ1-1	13	ASSSGPDRYTEAF
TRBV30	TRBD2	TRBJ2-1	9	AWTSGEKKF
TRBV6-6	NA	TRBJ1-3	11	ASTWGSGNTIY
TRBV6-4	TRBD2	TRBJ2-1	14	ASSASGETDMNEQF
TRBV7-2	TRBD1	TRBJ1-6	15	ASSLGVVGQANSPLH
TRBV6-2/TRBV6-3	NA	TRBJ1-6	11	ASRPRSNSPLH
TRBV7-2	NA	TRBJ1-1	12	ASSFDRLNTEAF
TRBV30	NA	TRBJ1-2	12	AWSADSSNYGYT
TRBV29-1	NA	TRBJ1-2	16	SVEAHTGTKGPNYGYT
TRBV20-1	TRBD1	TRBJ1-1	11	SAPGQGFAEAF
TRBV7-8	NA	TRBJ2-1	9	ASTRGSEQF
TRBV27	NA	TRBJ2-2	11	ASSLSGWGELF
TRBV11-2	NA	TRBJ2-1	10	ASRGWGNEQF
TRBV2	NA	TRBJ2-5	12	ASSEVGHQETQY
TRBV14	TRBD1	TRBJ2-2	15	ASSQDSGTGLTGELF
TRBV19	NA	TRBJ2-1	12	ASSLMAGYNEQF
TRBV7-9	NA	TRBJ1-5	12	ASSLSGSIQPQH
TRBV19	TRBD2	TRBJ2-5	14	ASSMGLAGVQETQY
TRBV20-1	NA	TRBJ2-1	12	SARLPSSYNEQF
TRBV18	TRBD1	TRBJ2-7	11	ASHRGQADEQY
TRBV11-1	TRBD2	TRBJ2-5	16	ASSSGTGRGRYQETQY
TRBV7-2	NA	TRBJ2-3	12	ASSLDGPLDTQY